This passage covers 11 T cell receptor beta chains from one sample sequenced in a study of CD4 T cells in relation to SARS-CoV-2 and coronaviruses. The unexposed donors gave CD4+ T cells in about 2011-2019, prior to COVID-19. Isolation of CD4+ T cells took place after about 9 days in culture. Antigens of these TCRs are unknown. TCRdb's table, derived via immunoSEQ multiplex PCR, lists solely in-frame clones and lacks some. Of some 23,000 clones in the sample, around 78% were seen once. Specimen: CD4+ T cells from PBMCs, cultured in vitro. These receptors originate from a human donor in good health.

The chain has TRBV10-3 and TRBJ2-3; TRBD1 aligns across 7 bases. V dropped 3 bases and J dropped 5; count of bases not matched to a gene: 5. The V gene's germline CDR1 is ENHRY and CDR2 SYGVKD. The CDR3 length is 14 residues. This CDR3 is CAISDKGAVDTQYF. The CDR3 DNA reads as TGTGCCATCAGTGACAAGGGGGCCGTAGATACGCAGTATTTT.

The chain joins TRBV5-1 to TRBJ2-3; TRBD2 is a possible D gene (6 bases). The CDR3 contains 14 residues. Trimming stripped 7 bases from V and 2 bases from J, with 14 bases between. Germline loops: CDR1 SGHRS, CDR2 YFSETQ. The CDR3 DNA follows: TGCGCCAGCCGCCGGGACTCCGACACAGATACGCAGTATTTT. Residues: CASRRDSDTDTQYF.

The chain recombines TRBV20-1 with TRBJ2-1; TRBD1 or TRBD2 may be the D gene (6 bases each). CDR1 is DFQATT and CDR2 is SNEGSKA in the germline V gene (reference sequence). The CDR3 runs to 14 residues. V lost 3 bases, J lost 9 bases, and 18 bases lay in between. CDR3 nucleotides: TGCAGTGCTAGTGGAGAGGGGGGCCCGGGTGAGCAGTTCTTC. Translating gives CSASGEGGPGEQFF.

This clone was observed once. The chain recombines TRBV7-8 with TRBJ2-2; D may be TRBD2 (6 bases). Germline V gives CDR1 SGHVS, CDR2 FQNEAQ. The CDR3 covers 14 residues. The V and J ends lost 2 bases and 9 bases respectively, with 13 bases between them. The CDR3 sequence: CASSLWGGARELFF. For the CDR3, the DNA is TGTGCCAGCAGCTTATGGGGCGGGGCCCGGGAGCTGTTTTTT.

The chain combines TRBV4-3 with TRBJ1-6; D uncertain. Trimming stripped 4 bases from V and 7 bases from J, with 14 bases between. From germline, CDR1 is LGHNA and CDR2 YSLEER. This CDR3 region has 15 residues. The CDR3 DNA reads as TGCGCCAGCAGCCCGCGGGCCAGGCTCAATTCACCCCTCCACTTT. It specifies CASSPRARLNSPLHF.

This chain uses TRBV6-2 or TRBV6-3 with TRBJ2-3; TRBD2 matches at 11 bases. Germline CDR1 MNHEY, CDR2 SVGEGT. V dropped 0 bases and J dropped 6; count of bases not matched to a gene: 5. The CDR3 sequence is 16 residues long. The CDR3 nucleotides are TGTGCCAGCAGTTACTCTAGCGGGAGGGCCTCTGATACGCAGTATTTT. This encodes CASSYSSGRASDTQYF.

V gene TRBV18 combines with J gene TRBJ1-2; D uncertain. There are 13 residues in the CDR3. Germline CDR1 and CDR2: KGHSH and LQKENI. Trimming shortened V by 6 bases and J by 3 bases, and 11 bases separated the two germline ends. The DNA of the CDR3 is TGTGCCAGCTCTCCTCCAGGAGACTATGGCTACACCTTC. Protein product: CASSPPGDYGYTF. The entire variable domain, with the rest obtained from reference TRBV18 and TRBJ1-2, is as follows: NAGVMQNPRHLVRRRGQEARLRCSPMKGHSHVYWYRQLPEEGLKFMVYLQKENIIDESGMPKERFSAEFPKEGPSILRIQQVVRGDSAAYFCASSPPGDYGYTFGSGTRLTVV.

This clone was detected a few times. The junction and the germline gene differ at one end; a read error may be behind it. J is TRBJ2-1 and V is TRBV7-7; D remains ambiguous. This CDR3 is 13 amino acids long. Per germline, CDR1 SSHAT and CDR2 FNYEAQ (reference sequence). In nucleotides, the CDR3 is TGTGCTAGCAGCTTAGGACCCCGCAATGAGCAGTTCTTC. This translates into CASSLGPRNEQFF. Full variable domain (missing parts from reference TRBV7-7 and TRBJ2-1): GAGVSQSPRYKVTKRGQDVTLRCDPISSHATLYWYQQALGQGPEFLTYFNYEAQPDKSGLPSDRFSAERPEGSISTLTIQRTEQRDSAMYRCASSLGPRNEQFFGPGTRLTVL.

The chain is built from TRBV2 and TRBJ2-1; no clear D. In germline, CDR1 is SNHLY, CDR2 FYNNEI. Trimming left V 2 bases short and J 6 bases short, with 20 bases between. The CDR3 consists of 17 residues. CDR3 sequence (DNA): TGTGCCAGCAGTGAAATCACGGTTCGAGGAATAATCAATGAGCAGTTCTTC. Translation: CASSEITVRGIINEQFF. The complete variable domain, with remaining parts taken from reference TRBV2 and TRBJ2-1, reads EPEVTQTPSHQVTQMGQEVILRCVPISNHLYFYWYRQILGQKVEFLVSFYNNEISEKSEIFDDQFSVERPDGSNFTLKIRSTKLEDSAMYFCASSEITVRGIINEQFFGPGTRLTVL.

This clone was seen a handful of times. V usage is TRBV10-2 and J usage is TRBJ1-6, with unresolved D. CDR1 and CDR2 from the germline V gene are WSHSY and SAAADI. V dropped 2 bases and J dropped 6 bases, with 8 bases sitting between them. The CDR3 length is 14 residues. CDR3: CASSERRINSPLHF. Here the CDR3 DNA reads TGCGCCAGCAGTGAGCGACGTATTAATTCACCCCTCCACTTT.

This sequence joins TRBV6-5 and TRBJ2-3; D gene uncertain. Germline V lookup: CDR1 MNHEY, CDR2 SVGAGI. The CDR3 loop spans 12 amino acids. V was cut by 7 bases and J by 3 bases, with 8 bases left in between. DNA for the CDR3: TGTGCCAGCAAGCGTGAAACAGATACGCAGTATTTT. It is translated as CASKRETDTQYF.